This is a list of T cell receptor beta chains from one sample in a study of cytomegalovirus exposure and HLA in healthy donors. Method: immunoSEQ multiplex PCR; TCRdb's copy keeps in-frame clones and lacks some. The sample has under 65,000 clones; 95% are singletons. Source material: PBMCs. The source is a woman aged 18-29 years in good health and CMV-seropositive. Both conserved end residues are part of each CDR3. The D gene is left open where the match is weak. Not all rows give a size; the values are once, few, many and, for expanded clones, a class.

j_call v_call d_call clone_size cdr3_nt cdr3_aa
TRBJ2-3 TRBV7-6 NA NA TGTGCCAGCAGCTTAGACACCGGGGCAGATACGCAGTATTTT CASSLDTGADTQYF
TRBJ1-2 TRBV6-5 NA NA TGTGCCAGCAGTTACCTTGCGGCTTGGGGCTACACCTTC CASSYLAAWGYTF
TRBJ2-7 TRBV15 NA NA TGTGCCACCAGCAGAGGTAATAGCGGTATCTACGAGCAGTACTTC CATSRGNSGIYEQYF
TRBJ2-7 TRBV7-2 TRBD2 NA TGTGCCAGCAAAACGGGAGGGCCGTACGAGCAGTACTTC CASKTGGPYEQYF
TRBJ2-7 TRBV2 TRBD1 once TGTGCCAGCAAGCTAGTGACAGGGGCTTCCTACGAGCAGTACTTC CASKLVTGASYEQYF
TRBJ2-3 TRBV27 NA NA TGTGCCAGCAGTGACAGGTGGAGCACAGATACGCAGTATTTT CASSDRWSTDTQYF
TRBJ2-7 TRBV5-1 TRBD1 NA TGCGCCAGCAGGACCGGGACAGCCTACGAGCAGTACTTC CASRTGTAYEQYF
TRBJ1-5 TRBV19 TRBD1 once TGTGCCAGTAGTACCGGACAGGGTAGGGATCAGCCCCAGCATTTT CASSTGQGRDQPQHF
TRBJ2-5 TRBV27 TRBD2 NA TGTGCCAGCAGCCAGGTCGGGGGGGTCAGGGGAGAGACCCAGTACTTC CASSQVGGVRGETQYF
TRBJ1-4 TRBV5-1 NA once TGCGCCAGCAGCTTGAGAACAGATGAAAAACTGTTTTTT CASSLRTDEKLFF
TRBJ2-1 TRBV2 TRBD2 NA TGTGCCAGCAGGGAACTAGCGGGAGCCTACAATGAGCAGTTCTTC CASRELAGAYNEQFF
TRBJ2-3 TRBV5-4 NA NA TGTGCCAGCAGCTTTTCTACAGATACGCAGTATTTT CASSFSTDTQYF
TRBJ1-4 TRBV7-9 NA NA TGTGCCAGCAGCCCCCCGCTGGGGAGTATGAACGAAAAACTGTTTTTT CASSPPLGSMNEKLFF
TRBJ2-1 TRBV4-1 TRBD2 NA TGCGCCAGCAGCCAAGGCTTGACTAGCGGGAGGGCCTATGAGCAGTTCTTC CASSQGLTSGRAYEQFF
TRBJ2-2 TRBV7-8 NA once TGTGCCAGCAGCCCGGGAACCGGGGAGCTGTTTTTT CASSPGTGELFF
TRBJ1-2 TRBV19 NA NA TGTGCCAGTAGTATAGGGGCGCGAAATGGCTACACCTTC CASSIGARNGYTF
TRBJ1-1 TRBV11-2 NA NA TGTGCCAGCAGCCCCCAGGGAGGGGGATTGAACACTGAAGCTTTCTTT CASSPQGGGLNTEAFF
TRBJ1-3 TRBV7-2 NA NA TGTGCCAGCAGCTTGGCAGGAAACTCTGGAAACACCATATATTTT CASSLAGNSGNTIYF
TRBJ1-1 TRBV9 NA NA TGTGCCAGCAGCGTAGCTGGTCAGGGGATGAACACTGAAGCTTTCTTT CASSVAGQGMNTEAFF
TRBJ1-4 TRBV19 NA NA TGTGCCAGTAGGGGAGGTGAAAAACTGTTTTTT CASRGGEKLFF
TRBJ2-5 TRBV30 TRBD2 NA TGTGCCTGGAATCCGAGCGGGAGCCAAGAGACCCAGTACTTC CAWNPSGSQETQYF
TRBJ1-4 TRBV19 NA NA TGTGCCAGTAGTCTTGCGGGAATTGAAAAACTGTTTTTT CASSLAGIEKLFF
TRBJ2-7 TRBV4-1 NA NA TGCGCCAGCAGCCAAGACTCAGGGTCCTACGAGCAGTACTTC CASSQDSGSYEQYF
TRBJ2-3 TRBV6-1 TRBD1 NA TGTGCCAGCAGTGCTAGACAGGGGTCTAGCACAGATACGCAGTATTTT CASSARQGSSTDTQYF
TRBJ2-3 TRBV27 TRBD2 NA TGTGCCAGCAGTGGGCTAGCGGGGGTGGAAGGCACAGATACGCAGTATTTT CASSGLAGVEGTDTQYF
TRBJ1-1 TRBV6-5 NA NA TGTGCCAGCAGTTACGAGGGAGACACTGAAGCTTTCTTT CASSYEGDTEAFF
TRBJ2-2 TRBV27 TRBD2 NA TGTGCCAGCAGGGTAGCGGGAGCGTACACCGGGGAGCTGTTTTTT CASRVAGAYTGELFF
TRBJ2-3 TRBV30 TRBD2 NA TGTGCCTGGGGACTAGCCATTTTGACAGATACGCAGTATTTT CAWGLAILTDTQYF
TRBJ2-1 TRBV13 NA NA TGTGCCAGCAGCTCCGGACACGGGCCGCGGGGCTACAATGAGCAGTTCTTC CASSSGHGPRGYNEQFF
TRBJ2-7 TRBV7-9 NA NA TGTGCCAGCAGCTTAGAACCCGAGGTCAGCCCTTTTTACGAGCAGTACTTC CASSLEPEVSPFYEQYF
TRBJ2-1 TRBV6-5 TRBD1 NA TGTGCCAGCAGACGGGGACAGTCTTCCTACAATGAGCAGTTCTTC CASRRGQSSYNEQFF